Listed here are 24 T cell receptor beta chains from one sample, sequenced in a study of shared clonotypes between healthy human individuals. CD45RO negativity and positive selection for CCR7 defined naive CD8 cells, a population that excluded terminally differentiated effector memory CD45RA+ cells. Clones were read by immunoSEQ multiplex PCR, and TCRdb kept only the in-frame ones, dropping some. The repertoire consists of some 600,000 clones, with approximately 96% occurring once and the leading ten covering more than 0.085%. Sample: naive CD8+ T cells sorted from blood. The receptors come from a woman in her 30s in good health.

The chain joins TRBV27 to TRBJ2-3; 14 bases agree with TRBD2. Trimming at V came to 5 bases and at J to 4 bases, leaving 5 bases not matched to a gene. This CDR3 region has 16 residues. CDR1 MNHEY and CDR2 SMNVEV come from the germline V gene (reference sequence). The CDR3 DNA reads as TGTGCCAGCAGTGGGACTAGCGGGAGAAGAGCAGATACGCAGTATTTT. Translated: CASSGTSGRRADTQYF.

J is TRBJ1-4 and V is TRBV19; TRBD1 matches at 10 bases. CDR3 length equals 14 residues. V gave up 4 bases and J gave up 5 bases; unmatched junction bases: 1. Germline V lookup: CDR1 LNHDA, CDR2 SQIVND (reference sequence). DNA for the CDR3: TGTGCCAGTAGTAAGACAGGGGGCAATGAAAAACTGTTTTTT. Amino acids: CASSKTGGNEKLFF.

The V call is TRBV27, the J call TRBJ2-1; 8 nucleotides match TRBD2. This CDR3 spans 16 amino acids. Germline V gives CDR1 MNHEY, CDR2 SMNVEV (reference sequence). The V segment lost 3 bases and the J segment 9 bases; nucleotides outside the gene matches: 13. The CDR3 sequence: CASSLAAGRALGEQFF. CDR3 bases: TGTGCCAGCAGTTTGGCAGCCGGGAGGGCTTTGGGTGAGCAGTTCTTC.

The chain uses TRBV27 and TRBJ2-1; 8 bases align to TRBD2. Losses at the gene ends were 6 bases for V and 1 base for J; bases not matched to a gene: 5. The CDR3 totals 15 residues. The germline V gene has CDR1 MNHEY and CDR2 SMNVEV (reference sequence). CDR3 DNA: TGTGCCAGCAGGGGCTCTAGCGGGTCCTACAATGAGCAGTTCTTC. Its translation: CASRGSSGSYNEQFF.

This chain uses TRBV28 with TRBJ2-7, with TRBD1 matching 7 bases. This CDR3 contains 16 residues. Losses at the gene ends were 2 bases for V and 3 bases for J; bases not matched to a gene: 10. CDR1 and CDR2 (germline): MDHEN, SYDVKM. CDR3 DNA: TGTGCCAGCAGTTTACTGAGTGGGACAGAAAACTACGAGCAGTACTTC. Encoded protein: CASSLLSGTENYEQYF.

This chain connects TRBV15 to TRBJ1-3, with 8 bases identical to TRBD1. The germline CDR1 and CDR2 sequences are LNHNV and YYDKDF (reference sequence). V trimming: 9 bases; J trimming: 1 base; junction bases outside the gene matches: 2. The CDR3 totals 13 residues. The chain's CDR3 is CATRQGSGNTIYF. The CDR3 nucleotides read TGTGCCACGCGACAGGGGTCTGGAAACACCATATATTTT.

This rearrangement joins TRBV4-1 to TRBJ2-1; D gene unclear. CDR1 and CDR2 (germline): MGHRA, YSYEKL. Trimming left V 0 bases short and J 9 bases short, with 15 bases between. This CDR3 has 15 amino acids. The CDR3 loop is CASSQDEGKVGEQFF. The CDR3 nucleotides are TGCGCCAGCAGCCAAGATGAAGGGAAAGTCGGTGAGCAGTTCTTC.

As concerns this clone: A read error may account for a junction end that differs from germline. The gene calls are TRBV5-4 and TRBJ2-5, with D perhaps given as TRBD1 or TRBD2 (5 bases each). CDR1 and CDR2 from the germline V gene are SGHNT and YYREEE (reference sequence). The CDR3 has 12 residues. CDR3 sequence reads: CASSSSGTVRDF. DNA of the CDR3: TGTGCCAGCAGCTCCTCCGGGACGGTGAGGGACTTC.

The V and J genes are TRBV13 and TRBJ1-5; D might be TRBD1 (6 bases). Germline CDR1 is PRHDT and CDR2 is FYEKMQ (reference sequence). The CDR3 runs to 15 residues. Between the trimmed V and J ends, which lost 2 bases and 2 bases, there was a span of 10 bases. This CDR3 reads CASSLYREGNQPQHF. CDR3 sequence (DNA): TGTGCCAGCAGCTTATACAGGGAGGGCAATCAGCCCCAGCATTTT. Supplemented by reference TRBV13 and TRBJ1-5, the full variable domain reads AAGVIQSPRHLIKEKRETATLKCYPIPRHDTVYWYQQGPGQDPQFLISFYEKMQSDKGSIPDRFSAQQFSDYHSELNMSSLELGDSALYFCASSLYREGNQPQHFGDGTRLSIL.

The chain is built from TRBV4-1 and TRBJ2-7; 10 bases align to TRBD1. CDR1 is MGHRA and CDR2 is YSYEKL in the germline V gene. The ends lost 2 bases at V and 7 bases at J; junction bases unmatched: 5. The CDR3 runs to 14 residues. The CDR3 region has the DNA TGCGCCAGCAGCCAAAAGGGACAGGGGTGGGAGCAGTACTTC. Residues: CASSQKGQGWEQYF.

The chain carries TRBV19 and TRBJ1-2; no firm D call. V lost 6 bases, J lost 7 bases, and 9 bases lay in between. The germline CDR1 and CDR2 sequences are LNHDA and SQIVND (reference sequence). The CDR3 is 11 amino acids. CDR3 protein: CASSTMAGYTF. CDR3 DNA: TGTGCCAGTAGCACAATGGCTGGCTACACCTTC.

CDR3 amino acids: CASRPGTDSYEQYF. CDR3 nucleotides: TGTGCCAGCAGGCCCGGGACAGACTCCTACGAGCAGTACTTC. The rearrangement links TRBV5-5 to TRBJ2-7; 7 bases map to TRBD1. Germline trimming cut 5 bases from V and 0 bases from J; bases unmatched to any gene: 5. Germline V gene lookup returns CDR1 SGHKS and CDR2 YYEKEE (reference sequence). CDR3 size: 14 residues.

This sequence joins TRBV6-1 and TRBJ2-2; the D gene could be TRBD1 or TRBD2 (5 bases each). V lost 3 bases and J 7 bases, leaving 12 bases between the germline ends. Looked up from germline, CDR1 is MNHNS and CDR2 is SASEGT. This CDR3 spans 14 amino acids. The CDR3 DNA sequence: TGTGCCAGCAGTGATAGGTGGGACGTCGGGGAGCTGTTTTTT. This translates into CASSDRWDVGELFF.

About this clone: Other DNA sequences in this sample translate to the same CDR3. CDR3 loop: CASSLGPGELFF. CDR3 sequence (DNA): TGTGCCAGCAGTTTAGGCCCCGGGGAGCTGTTTTTT. This chain uses TRBV27 with TRBJ2-2, with unresolved D. Looked up from germline, CDR1 is MNHEY and CDR2 is SMNVEV (reference sequence). Trimming removed 2 bases at V and 6 bases at J, with 4 bases between. The CDR3 runs 12 residues.

For the CDR3, the DNA is TGTGCCAGCAGCCCCCGGCGGAATAGCGGCACAGATACGCAGTATTTT. It specifies CASSPRRNSGTDTQYF. The rearrangement joins TRBV13 to TRBJ2-3, with D maybe TRBD2 (5 bases). The germline V gene has CDR1 PRHDT and CDR2 FYEKMQ (reference sequence). The CDR3 covers 16 residues. Trimming cost V 5 bases and J 1 base, with 16 bases left between them.

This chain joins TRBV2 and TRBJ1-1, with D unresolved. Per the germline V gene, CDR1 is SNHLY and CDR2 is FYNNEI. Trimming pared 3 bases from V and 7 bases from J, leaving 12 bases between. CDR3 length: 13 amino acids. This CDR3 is CASSDIRVIEAFF. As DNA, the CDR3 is TGTGCCAGCAGTGATATTCGGGTCATTGAAGCTTTCTTT.

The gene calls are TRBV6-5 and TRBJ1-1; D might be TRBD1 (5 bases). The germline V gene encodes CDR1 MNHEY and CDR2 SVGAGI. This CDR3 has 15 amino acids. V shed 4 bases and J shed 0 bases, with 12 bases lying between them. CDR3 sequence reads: CASSSLGPMNTEAFF. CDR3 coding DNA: TGTGCCAGCAGTTCCTTGGGGCCCATGAACACTGAAGCTTTCTTT.

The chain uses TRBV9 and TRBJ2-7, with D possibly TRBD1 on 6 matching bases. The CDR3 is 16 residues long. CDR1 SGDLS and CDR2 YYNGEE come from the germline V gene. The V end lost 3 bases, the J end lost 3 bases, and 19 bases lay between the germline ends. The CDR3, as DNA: TGTGCCAGCAGCGGACCTCCGGGACACACTAACTACGAGCAGTACTTC. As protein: CASSGPPGHTNYEQYF.

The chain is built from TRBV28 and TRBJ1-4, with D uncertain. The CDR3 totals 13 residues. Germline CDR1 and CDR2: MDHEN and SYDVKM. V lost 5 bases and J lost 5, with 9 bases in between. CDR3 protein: CASSPRRNEKLFF. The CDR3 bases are TGTGCCAGCAGTCCCCGGCGCAATGAAAAACTGTTTTTT. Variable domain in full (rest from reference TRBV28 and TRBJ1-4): DVKVTQSSRYLVKRTGEKVFLECVQDMDHENMFWYRQDPGLGLRLIYFSYDVKMKEKGDIPEGYSVSREKKERFSLILESASTNQTSMYLCASSPRRNEKLFFGSGTQLSVL.

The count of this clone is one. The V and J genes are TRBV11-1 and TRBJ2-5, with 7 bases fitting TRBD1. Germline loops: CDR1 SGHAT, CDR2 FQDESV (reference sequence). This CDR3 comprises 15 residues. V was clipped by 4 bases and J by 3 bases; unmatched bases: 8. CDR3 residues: CASSSQGFREETQYF. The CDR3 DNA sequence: TGTGCCAGCAGCTCACAGGGGTTCAGGGAAGAGACCCAGTACTTC.

The CDR3 coding sequence is TGTGCCATCAGTGAAACGGACAGAGTCTACGAGCAGTACTTC. This sequence encodes CAISETDRVYEQYF. This chain links TRBV10-3 with TRBJ2-7, with D possibly matching TRBD1 (6 bases). CDR1 and CDR2 (germline): ENHRY, SYGVKD. V lost 3 bases and J 3 bases, leaving 12 bases between the germline ends. This CDR3 region has 14 residues.

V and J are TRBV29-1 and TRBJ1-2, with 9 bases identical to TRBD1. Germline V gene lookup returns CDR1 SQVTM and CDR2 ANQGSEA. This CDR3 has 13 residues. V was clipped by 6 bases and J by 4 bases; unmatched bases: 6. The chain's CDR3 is CSVTAGQGYGYTF. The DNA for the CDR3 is TGCAGCGTAACAGCGGGACAGGGCTATGGCTACACCTTC.

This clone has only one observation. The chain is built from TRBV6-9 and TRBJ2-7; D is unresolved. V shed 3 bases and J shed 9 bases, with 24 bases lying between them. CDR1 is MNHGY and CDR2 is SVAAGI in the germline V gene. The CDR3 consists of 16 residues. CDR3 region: CASSYPPTIKPTRQYF. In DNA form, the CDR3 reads TGTGCCAGCAGTTACCCCCCTACAATCAAACCTACGAGGCAGTACTTC.

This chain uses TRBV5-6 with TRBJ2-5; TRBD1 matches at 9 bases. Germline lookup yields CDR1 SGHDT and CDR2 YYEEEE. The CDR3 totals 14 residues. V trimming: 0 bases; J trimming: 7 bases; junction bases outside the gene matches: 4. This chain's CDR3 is CASSLVTGGGTQYF. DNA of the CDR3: TGTGCCAGCAGCTTGGTCACAGGGGGCGGGACCCAGTACTTC. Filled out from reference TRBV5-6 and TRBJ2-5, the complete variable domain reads DAGVTQSPTHLIKTRGQQVTLRCSPKSGHDTVSWYQQALGQGPQFIFQYYEEEERQRGNFPDRFSGHQFPNYSSELNVNALLLGDSALYLCASSLVTGGGTQYFGPGTRLLVL.